Below, 15 T cell receptor delta chains from the same sample are listed, as sequenced in a study of gamma-delta chains in newborns, infants, children. TCRdb re-called the reads through CATT. The repertoire has roughly 3,100 delta-chain clones, about half of them found once; the top ten carry over 13%. Specimen: blood. The receptors here all came from a child who received the measles vaccine.

By share, this clone counts as medium-sized. This chain uses TRDV1 with TRDJ1, with D maybe TRDD3 (5 bases). The germline V gene has CDR1 TSWWSYY and CDR2 QGS. The CDR3 covers 19 residues. V gave up 0 bases and J gave up 0 bases, with 20 bases separating them. Here the CDR3 DNA reads TGTGCTCTTGGGGAACTTTTGGATGTCTGGGAGGATGACACCGATAAACTCATCTTT. Translation: CALGELLDVWEDDTDKLIF.

This clone was seen a handful of times. V and J are TRDV1 and TRDJ1; 12 bases agree with TRDD3. The CDR3 totals 19 residues. Germline V lookup: CDR1 TSWWSYY, CDR2 QGS. Trimming cost V 2 bases and J 8 bases; bases outside gene matches: 18. The CDR3 reads CALGETDAGGYGGRGKLIF. CDR3 in DNA: TGTGCTCTTGGGGAAACAGACGCTGGGGGATACGGTGGAAGAGGGAAACTCATCTTT.

About this clone: This is likely an artifact of a read error, given a far larger clone one base away. The chain is built from TRDV2 and TRDJ3; 10 bases are shared with TRDD3. The CDR3 contains 18 residues. CDR1 is GEAIGNYY and CDR2 is EKD in the germline V gene. This CDR3 is CACVTAGGYSWDTRQMFF. The CDR3 DNA sequence: TGTGCCTGTGTCACCGCTGGGGGATACTCCTGGGACACCCGACAGATGTTTTTC.

As to this clone: A far more abundant clone sits one base away, making this likely a read error. The chain has TRDV3 and TRDJ1; D gene ambiguous. Deletions cut 5 bases from V and 1 base from J, with 29 bases between. This CDR3 has 18 amino acids. Germline loops: CDR1 TVYSNPD, CDR2 GDNSRS (reference sequence). CDR3 sequence (DNA): TGTGCCCCCCTCGAGCGTCCAACTAACTCCTGGTGCACCGATAAACTCATCTTT. Translated: CAPLERPTNSWCTDKLIF.

In its sample, this clone ranks as medium-sized. Other DNA sequences in the sample encode the same CDR3. The chain links TRDV2 to TRDJ2; 10 bases are a match to TRDD3. After removal of 2 bases from V and 5 bases from J, the junction contained 1 base not matched to a gene. This CDR3 is 14 amino acids long. Germline CDR1 GEAIGNYY, CDR2 EKD. The CDR3: CACDILGDTAQLFF. CDR3 DNA: TGTGCCTGTGACATACTGGGGGATACAGCACAACTCTTCTTT.

Details on this clone: One base away lies a much larger clone, so this may be a sequencing read error. V is TRDV1 and J is TRDJ1; no definite D call. Germline V gene data show CDR1 as TSWWSYY and CDR2 as QGS. The CDR3 sequence is 18 residues long. The CDR3 loop reads CALRERVFFRLWAKKLIF. Here the CDR3 DNA reads TGTGCTCTTAGGGAACGGGTCTTCTTCAGATTATGGGCGAAAAAACTCATCTTT.

Sample share makes this clone medium-sized. The J gene is TRDJ3, the V gene TRDV2; the match to TRDD3 covers 11 bases. V shed 2 bases, J shed 0 bases, and the junction held 8 bases outside the gene matches. Looked up from germline, CDR1 is GEAIGNYY and CDR2 is EKD. CDR3 length: 20 amino acids. CDR3 amino acids: CACDKVGDTTISWDTRQMFF. The CDR3 nucleotides are TGTGCCTGTGACAAGGTGGGGGATACGACCATCTCCTGGGACACCCGACAGATGTTTTTC.

Concerning this clone: A much larger clone is a single base away; this may be a read error. Other DNA sequences in the sample encode the same CDR3. V usage is TRDV3 and J usage is TRDJ1, with D tentatively TRDD3 (6 bases). The CDR3 runs 16 residues. The germline CDR1 and CDR2 sequences are TVYSNPD and GDNSRS (reference sequence). For the CDR3, the DNA is TGCGCCTCTTCTTCCCTCCGGGGGGAATACACCGATAAACTCATCTTT. It codes for CASSSLRGEYTDKLIF.

By share of the sample, this clone is large. The chain recombines TRDV3 with TRDJ1; tentative D call: TRDD2 (9 bases). This CDR3 has 21 amino acids. Germline lookup yields CDR1 TVYSNPD and CDR2 GDNSRS (reference sequence). V gave up 3 bases and J gave up 3 bases, with 38 bases separating them. The CDR3 spells CALTRPSYPRPVLGAPDKLIF. CDR3 bases: TGTGCCTTGACTCGGCCTTCCTACCCTCGCCCAGTACTGGGGGCCCCCGATAAACTCATCTTT.

Note on this clone: A single base separates this from a much larger clone, so it may be a read error. The sample holds other DNA sequences that translate to the same CDR3. This chain joins TRDV1 and TRDJ1; 7 bases agree with TRDD3. The germline gives CDR1 TSWWSYY, CDR2 QGS. The CDR3 extends over 24 amino acids. The CDR3 region has the DNA TGTGCTCTTGGGGAAGCACACAGTCTGGGGGGGATCTTGCCTTTTATCGCGTACACCGATAAGCTCATCTTT. Amino acid sequence: CALGEAHSLGGILPFIAYTDKLIF.

Concerning this clone itself: It is unclear where the CDR3 begins or ends on the DNA, so no DNA is shown, and the CDR3 is as TCRdb lists it. J is TRDJ1 and V is TRAV29/DV5; no check of the table's D call, TRDD3, against the DNA was made. The length of the CDR3 is 23 amino acids, counting both ends. The germline gives CDR1 NSMFDY, CDR2 ISSIKDK. The CDR3 loop is CAASASYICTGERRRLYTDKLIF.

This clone is medium-sized within its sample. J is TRDJ1 and V is TRDV1; TRDD3 matches at 12 bases. The CDR3 has 21 residues. Germline V CDR1 and CDR2: TSWWSYY, QGS. V shed 4 bases and J 4 bases; nucleotides not matched to a gene: 22. The CDR3 sequence is CALGVEPPNWGIPRPGDKLIF. DNA of the CDR3: TGTGCTCTTGGGGTGGAGCCTCCGAACTGGGGGATACCCCGCCCCGGCGATAAACTCATCTTT.

In this sample, this clone is large. CDR3 residues: CAFLGLPGGYASKLIF. As DNA, the CDR3 is TGTGCCTTTCTCGGCCTTCCTGGGGGATACGCGAGTAAACTCATCTTT. The rearrangement uses TRDV3 and TRDJ1, with TRDD3 identical over 12 bases. CDR1 is TVYSNPD and CDR2 is GDNSRS in the germline V gene (reference sequence). There are 16 residues in the CDR3. Losses at the gene ends were 2 bases for V and 7 bases for J; bases not matched to a gene: 14.

With regard to this clone: No DNA is shown, since the ends of the CDR3 on it are uncertain; the CDR3 is the one TCRdb lists. The chain joins TRAV29/DV5 to TRDJ1; the listed D gene, TRDD2, was not tested against the DNA. The CDR3 is 23 residues long, counting both termini. Germline CDR1 reads NSMFDY; CDR2 reads ISSIKDK. The CDR3 protein is CSVLLFSKPPSFLQNYYSDKLIF.

This clone was recorded only once. This may arise from a read error, as a much more abundant clone is one base away. Other DNA sequences in the same sample also yield this CDR3. V and J are TRDV1 and TRDJ1; 8 positions match TRDD3. V trimming: 2 bases; J trimming: 0 bases; junction bases outside the gene matches: 11. The CDR3 runs to 18 residues. Germline V lookup: CDR1 TSWWSYY, CDR2 QGS. CDR3 loop: CALGEGFLLLGDTDKLIF. In nucleotides, the CDR3 is TGTGCTCTTGGGGAAGGGTTCCTTCTACTGGGGGACACCGATAAACTCATCTTT.